A single sample gave rise to the 25 T cell receptor beta chains below, sequenced in a study of blood T cell repertoires in COVID-19. The repertoire was sequenced with immunoSEQ multiplex PCR; TCRdb's copy has only in-frame clones and lacks some. The sample yields some 66,000 clones, roughly nine tenths seen once. The sequenced sample was peripheral blood. The receptors derive from a human donor in a cohort sampled during active COVID-19.

CDR3 sequence: CATSEQGAYEQYF. CDR3 nucleotides: TGTGCCACCAGTGAACAGGGGGCCTACGAGCAGTACTTC. The genes are TRBV24-1 and TRBJ2-7; 8 positions agree with TRBD1. The CDR3 has 13 amino acids. J lost 2 bases, V lost 4 bases, and 0 bases had no gene match. Germline V gene sequence: CDR1 KGHDR, CDR2 SFDVKD.

The V call is TRBV3-1 (or the pseudogene TRBV3-2), the J call TRBJ1-1; 11 bases match TRBD1. The ends lost 4 bases at V and 8 bases at J; junction bases unmatched: 3. The germline V gene encodes CDR1 LGHDT and CDR2 YNNKEL (reference sequence). The CDR3 runs 13 residues. The chain's CDR3 is CASSLGTGGEAFF. CDR3 coding DNA: TGTGCCAGCAGCCTCGGGACAGGGGGGGAAGCTTTCTTT.

The gene calls are TRBV9 and TRBJ1-2, with D maybe TRBD1 (6 bases). The germline gives CDR1 SGDLS, CDR2 YYNGEE. The CDR3 extends over 17 amino acids. V gave up 1 base and J gave up 2 bases, with 18 bases separating them. Here the CDR3 DNA reads TGTGCCAGCAGCGTAACCGGAACCGGGACAAGAAACTATGGCTACACCTTC. Translation: CASSVTGTGTRNYGYTF. The entire variable domain, with the rest obtained from reference TRBV9 and TRBJ1-2, is as follows: DSGVTQTPKHLITATGQRVTLRCSPRSGDLSVYWYQQSLDQGLQFLIQYYNGEERAKGNILERFSAQQFPDLHSELNLSSLELGDSALYFCASSVTGTGTRNYGYTFGSGTRLTVV.

The chain links TRBV4-1 to TRBJ1-2; 7 bases agree with TRBD1. Germline CDR1 and CDR2: MGHRA and YSYEKL. Trimming at V came to 4 bases and at J to 2 bases, leaving 4 bases not matched to a gene. The CDR3 covers 14 residues. This CDR3 is CASSLQGQNYGYTF. CDR3 sequence (DNA): TGCGCCAGCAGCCTACAGGGACAGAACTATGGCTACACCTTC.

The chain links TRBV6-2 or TRBV6-3 to TRBJ2-1; 8 bases fit TRBD2. Germline V CDR1 and CDR2: MNHEY, SVGEGT. The J segment lost 0 bases and the V segment lost 5 bases, leaving 6 bases of the junction unmatched. The CDR3 is made up of 16 amino acids. In nucleotides, the CDR3 is TGTGCCAGCAGTGGCCGGGGGGGGAGCTCCTACAATGAGCAGTTCTTC. Encoded protein: CASSGRGGSSYNEQFF.

This clone occurred once. The chain combines TRBV9 with TRBJ2-1; a possible D gene is TRBD2 (6 bases). CDR1 and CDR2 (germline): SGDLS, YYNGEE. The CDR3 runs to 16 residues. Between the trimmed V and J ends, which lost 0 bases and 5 bases, there was a span of 15 bases. CDR3 sequence reads: CASSVVPSAGNNEQFF. The CDR3 nucleotides are TGTGCCAGCAGCGTAGTTCCTAGCGCCGGAAACAATGAGCAGTTCTTC. Looking up the rest from reference TRBV9 and TRBJ2-1 gives the full variable domain: DSGVTQTPKHLITATGQRVTLRCSPRSGDLSVYWYQQSLDQGLQFLIQYYNGEERAKGNILERFSAQQFPDLHSELNLSSLELGDSALYFCASSVVPSAGNNEQFFGPGTRLTVL.

This clone was seen more than once but under ten times. This sequence joins TRBV6-2 or TRBV6-3 and TRBJ1-3; a weak D match, TRBD1 (6 bases). CDR1 is MNHEY and CDR2 is SVGEGT in the germline V gene. CDR3 length: 13 amino acids. V was clipped by 4 bases and J by 2 bases, with 6 bases between them. The DNA of the CDR3 is TGTGCCAGCAGTTGGGACACTGGAAACACCATATATTTT. Its translation is CASSWDTGNTIYF.

This chain connects TRBV23-1 to TRBJ1-6; 7 nucleotides line up with TRBD1. TRBV23-1 counts as an open reading frame of uncertain function. The V and J ends lost 11 bases and 0 bases, in that order; junction bases with no gene match: 4. This CDR3 has 14 amino acids. This chain's CDR3 is CAAGGSSYNSPLHF. The CDR3 DNA sequence: TGCGCCGCAGGGGGGAGCTCCTATAATTCACCCCTCCACTTT.

The DNA of the CDR3 is TGTGCCAGCAGTAGACAGGGGGCCCTGAACACTGAAGCTTTCTTT. Its protein is CASSRQGALNTEAFF. The V call is TRBV7-3, the J call TRBJ1-1; 10 bases agree with TRBD1. Germline V lookup: CDR1 SGHTA, CDR2 FQGTGA. V shed 6 bases and J 0 bases; nucleotides not matched to a gene: 4. CDR3 length equals 15 residues.

The V gene is TRBV5-1, the J gene TRBJ2-1; D not resolved. This CDR3 is built from 15 residues. CDR1 and CDR2 from the germline V gene are SGHRS and YFSETQ. V lost 1 base to trimming and J lost 4 bases, with 12 bases between them. CDR3 amino acids: CASSLTRNSYNEQFF. The DNA of the CDR3 is TGCGCCAGCAGCTTGACCAGAAACAGTTACAATGAGCAGTTCTTC.

The chain recombines TRBV7-2 with TRBJ1-2, with D unclear. Trimming left V 7 bases short and J 2 bases short, with 23 bases between. In germline, CDR1 is SGHTA, CDR2 FQGNSA. CDR3 length: 17 amino acids. CDR3 DNA sequence: TGTGCCAGCAACCTTAGAATCAGTGGAGAAGAAAACTATGGCTACACCTTC. It encodes CASNLRISGEENYGYTF.

The sample holds one count of this clone. The chain recombines TRBV9 with TRBJ2-3, with unresolved D. There are 12 residues in the CDR3. The ends were cut back, 0 bases at V and 6 bases at J, with 5 bases in the middle. Germline V gives CDR1 SGDLS, CDR2 YYNGEE. For the CDR3, the DNA is TGTGCCAGCAGCGTAGCTTTGGATACGCAGTATTTT. Encoded protein: CASSVALDTQYF.

The V gene is TRBV7-2, the J gene TRBJ2-3, with 9 bases lining up with TRBD2. Germline assignment: CDR1 SGHTA and CDR2 FQGNSA. The CDR3 has 16 residues. The trim removed 1 base at V and 4 bases at J, leaving 6 bases unmatched. The CDR3 sequence: CASSLVSGGGADTQYF. CDR3 coding DNA: TGTGCCAGCAGCTTAGTTAGCGGGGGTGGCGCAGATACGCAGTATTTT.

The sample holds one count of this clone. The J gene is TRBJ2-3, the V gene TRBV6-5, with D possibly matching TRBD2 (6 bases). The CDR3 contains 14 residues. V lost 6 bases and J 2 bases, leaving 12 bases between the germline ends. Germline assignment: CDR1 MNHEY and CDR2 SVGAGI. The CDR3 DNA reads TGTGCCAGCAGCCCGGGACTCCTCACAGATACGCAGTATTTT. Translation gives CASSPGLLTDTQYF.

This sequence joins TRBV21-1 and TRBJ2-1; the table names TRBD1, a call not compared with the DNA. TRBV21-1 is termed a pseudogene. The CDR3 spans 17 residues. The CDR3 reads CETREPKGQGLPNEQFF. CDR3 in DNA: TGTGAAACTCGAGAGCCCAAGGGGCAGGGGCTTCCTAATGAGCAGTTCTTC.

This clone appeared a single time. V and J are TRBV29-1 and TRBJ1-1; D not resolved. Germline V gene sequence: CDR1 SQVTM, CDR2 ANQGSEA. The CDR3 is 13 amino acids. Trimming stripped 4 bases from V and 1 base from J, with 10 bases between. CDR3 amino acids: CSVAKGGNTEAFF. For the CDR3, the DNA is TGCAGCGTTGCCAAAGGAGGGAACACTGAAGCTTTCTTT.

This sequence joins TRBV5-1 and TRBJ1-1; no firm D call. CDR3 length: 14 residues. Looked up from germline, CDR1 is SGHRS and CDR2 is YFSETQ. Between the trimmed V and J ends, which lost 2 bases and 5 bases, there was a span of 13 bases. Here the CDR3 reads CASSFGLGGTEAFF. CDR3 DNA: TGCGCCAGCAGCTTTGGCCTTGGAGGGACTGAAGCTTTCTTT.

The chain couples TRBV23-1 to TRBJ2-1; D remains ambiguous. Being an ORF, TRBV23-1 has a function that is uncertain. The CDR3 is 17 residues long. With 0 bases removed from V and 0 bases from J, the gap between germline ends came to 12 bases. As DNA, the CDR3 is TGCGCCAGCAGTCAATCTAGAGCGCCGAGCTCCTACAATGAGCAGTTCTTC. Translated, it gives CASSQSRAPSSYNEQFF.

The chain joins TRBV5-1 to TRBJ2-1; TRBD2 agrees at 10 bases. Per germline, CDR1 SGHRS and CDR2 YFSETQ. After removal of 0 bases from V and 9 bases from J, the junction contained 6 bases not matched to a gene. The CDR3 is 15 residues long. CDR3 DNA: TGCGCCAGCAGCTTGGGCCTAGCGGGAGTCGGTGAGCAGTTCTTC. This gives the protein CASSLGLAGVGEQFF. Looking up the rest from reference TRBV5-1 and TRBJ2-1 gives the full variable domain: KAGVTQTPRYLIKTRGQQVTLSCSPISGHRSVSWYQQTPGQGLQFLFEYFSETQRNKGNFPGRFSGRQFSNSRSEMNVSTLELGDSALYLCASSLGLAGVGEQFFGPGTRLTVL.

The chain is built from TRBV5-1 and TRBJ1-1; D may be TRBD1 (6 bases). V lost 4 bases and J 4 bases, leaving 14 bases between the germline ends. CDR3 length: 14 residues. The germline gives CDR1 SGHRS, CDR2 YFSETQ. This chain's CDR3 is CASSATGLGTEAFF. The CDR3 bases are TGCGCCAGCAGCGCAACAGGGTTGGGCACTGAAGCTTTCTTT.

The V call is TRBV7-9, the J call TRBJ2-2, with TRBD2 identical over 12 bases. Germline lookup yields CDR1 SEHNR and CDR2 FQNEAQ (reference sequence). With V trimmed by 5 bases and J by 6 bases, 13 bases remained unmatched. The CDR3 runs 18 residues. Here the CDR3 reads CASSPRTSGVTSAGELFF. Written as DNA, the CDR3 is TGTGCCAGCAGCCCGAGGACTAGCGGGGTCACGTCGGCCGGGGAGCTGTTTTTT. Combining the CDR3 with reference TRBV7-9 and TRBJ2-2 gives the whole variable domain DTGVSQNPRHKITKRGQNVTFRCDPISEHNRLYWYRQTLGQGPEFLTYFQNEAQLEKSRLLSDRFSAERPKGSFSTLEIQRTEQGDSAMYLCASSPRTSGVTSAGELFFGEGSRLTVL.

The V gene is TRBV18, the J gene TRBJ2-7; a possible D gene is TRBD2 (5 bases). CDR1 and CDR2 (germline): KGHSH, LQKENI. Trimming removed 3 bases at V and 7 bases at J, with 19 bases between. The CDR3 covers 15 residues. In DNA form, the CDR3 reads TGTGCCAGCTCACCTTCGGACGCGGGCCAGAGGGAGCAGTACTTC. Translating it yields CASSPSDAGQREQYF.

The chain links TRBV4-3 to TRBJ2-1, with a tentative D call TRBD1 (6 bases). V was cut by 1 base and J by 2 bases, with 15 bases left in between. CDR1 LGHNA and CDR2 YSLEER come from the germline V gene. CDR3 length equals 17 residues. CDR3 DNA: TGCGCCAGCAGCCAAGGTCAGGGGACCGGGCCCTACAATGAGCAGTTCTTC. Its protein is CASSQGQGTGPYNEQFF.

The chain combines TRBV28 with TRBJ2-1; 9 bases align to TRBD1. The CDR3 covers 16 residues. Germline values: CDR1 MDHEN, CDR2 SYDVKM. Losses at the gene ends were 3 bases for V and 2 bases for J; bases not matched to a gene: 5. CDR3 sequence (DNA): TGTGCCAGCAGTTTCACAGGACAGGGGACCTACAATGAGCAGTTCTTC. Translated: CASSFTGQGTYNEQFF.

The gene calls are TRBV6-4 and TRBJ2-3; 7 bases are a match to TRBD2. Trimming removed 3 bases from V and 2 bases from J; junction bases left unmatched: 2. CDR1 is MRHNA, CDR2 SNTAGT, per germline. CDR3 length equals 14 residues. The DNA of the CDR3 is TGTGCCAGCAGTGAACGGGGGGTCACAGATACGCAGTATTTT. Translated: CASSERGVTDTQYF.